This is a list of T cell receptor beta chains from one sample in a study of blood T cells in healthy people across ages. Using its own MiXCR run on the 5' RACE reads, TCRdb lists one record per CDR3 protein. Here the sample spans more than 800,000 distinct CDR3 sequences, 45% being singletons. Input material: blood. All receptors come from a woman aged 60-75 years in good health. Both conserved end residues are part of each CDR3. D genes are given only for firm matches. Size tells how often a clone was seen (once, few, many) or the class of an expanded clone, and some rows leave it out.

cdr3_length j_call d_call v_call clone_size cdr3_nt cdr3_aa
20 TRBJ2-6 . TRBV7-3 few TGTGCCAGCAGACTTAGATCTCCGGGACCTAATATCTCTGGGGCCAACGTCCTGACTTTC CASRLRSPGPNISGANVLTF
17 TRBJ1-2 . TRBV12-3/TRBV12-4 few TGTGCCAGCAGTTTGGCGGGCGGCCAGGGGAAGATCTATGGCTACACCTTC CASSLAGGQGKIYGYTF
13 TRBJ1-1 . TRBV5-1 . TGCGCCAGCTCAGGGGTGAGAGACACTGAAGCTTTCTTT CASSGVRDTEAFF
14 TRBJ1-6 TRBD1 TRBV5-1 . TGCGCCAGCAGCTTGCCGGGACAGCATTCACCCCTCCACTTT CASSLPGQHSPLHF
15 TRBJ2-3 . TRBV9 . TGTGCCAGCGGCGTAAGACAGGATCCCACAGATACGCAGTATTTT CASGVRQDPTDTQYF
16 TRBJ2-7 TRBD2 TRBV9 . TGTGCCAGCAGCCCTCCCCGTGGTAGCGGGTACGACGAGCAGTACTTC CASSPPRGSGYDEQYF
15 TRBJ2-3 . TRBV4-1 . TGCGCCAGCAGCCACCTAGAAAGCAGCACAGATACGCAGTATTTT CASSHLESSTDTQYF
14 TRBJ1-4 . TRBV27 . TGTGCCAGCAGTTCCATAGGGTATAATGAAAAACTGTTTTTT CASSSIGYNEKLFF
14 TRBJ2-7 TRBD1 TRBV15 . TGTGCCACCAGCAGAGGCGGACAGGGAACCGAGCAGTACTTC CATSRGGQGTEQYF
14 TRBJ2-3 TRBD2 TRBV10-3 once TGTGCCATCAGTGCGGGACTAGCCGGAGATACGCAGTATTTT CAISAGLAGDTQYF
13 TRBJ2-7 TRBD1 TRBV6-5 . TGTGCCAGCGGTACAGGACAGGGAAACGAGCAGTACTTC CASGTGQGNEQYF
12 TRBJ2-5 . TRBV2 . TGTGCCAGCAGGGGGCATCCGGAGACCCAGTACTTC CASRGHPETQYF
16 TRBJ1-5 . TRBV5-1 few TGCGCCAGCAGGAAAGGGCCCGCGTTTGGCAATCAGCCCCAGCATTTT CASRKGPAFGNQPQHF
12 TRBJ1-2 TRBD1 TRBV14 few TGTGCCAGCAGCTCAAGGGGGCGAGGCTACACCTTC CASSSRGRGYTF
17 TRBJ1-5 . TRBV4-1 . TGCGCCAGCAGCCAAGAGGGGGGGCCTTATAGCAATCAGCCCCAGCATTTT CASSQEGGPYSNQPQHF
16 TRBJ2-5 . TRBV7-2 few TGTGCCAGCAGCTTAGCGGGGACATTGGACCAAGAGACCCAGTACTTC CASSLAGTLDQETQYF
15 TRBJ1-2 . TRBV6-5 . TGTGCCAGCAGTTACTCGGGGGGCGGTGACTATGGCTACACCTTC CASSYSGGGDYGYTF
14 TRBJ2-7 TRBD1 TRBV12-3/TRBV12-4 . TGTGCCAGCGGCGAGGGGGCCGAGGCCTACGAGCAGTACTTC CASGEGAEAYEQYF
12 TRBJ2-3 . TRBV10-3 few TGTGCCATCAGTGAGGAGTTTGATACGCAGTATTTT CAISEEFDTQYF
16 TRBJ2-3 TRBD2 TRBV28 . TGTGCCAGCAGTCTCCCAACAGCGGGATACACAGATACGCAGTATTTT CASSLPTAGYTDTQYF
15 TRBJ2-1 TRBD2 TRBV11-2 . TGTGCCAGCAGCTTAGGTAGCGGGCCCAACAATGAGCAGTTCTTC CASSLGSGPNNEQFF
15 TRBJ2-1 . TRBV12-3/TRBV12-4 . TGTGCCAGCAGTTCCTGGGGGGACTTAACCAATGAGCAGTTCTTC CASSSWGDLTNEQFF
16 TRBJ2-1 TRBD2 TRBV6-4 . TGTGCCAGCAGTGACTCCGGGACTAGCGTTTACAATGAGCAGTTCTTC CASSDSGTSVYNEQFF
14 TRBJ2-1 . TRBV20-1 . TGCAGTGCCAGACCCCGAACCCACGACAATGAGCAGTTCTTC CSARPRTHDNEQFF
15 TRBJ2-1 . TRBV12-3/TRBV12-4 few TGTGCCAGCAGTCCGAGGGACGCAGGAGGGACTGAGCAGTTCTTC CASSPRDAGGTEQFF
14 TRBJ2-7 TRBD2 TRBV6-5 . TGTGCCAGCAGCTCCCTGGGGGGGACCTACGAGCAGTACTTC CASSSLGGTYEQYF
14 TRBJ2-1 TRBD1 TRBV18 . TGTGCCAGCTCACCTAGGGGGCCCTTCAATGAGCAGTTCTTC CASSPRGPFNEQFF
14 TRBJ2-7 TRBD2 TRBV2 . TGTGCCAGCCAGACTAGCGGGAGCTCCTACGAGCAGTACTTC CASQTSGSSYEQYF
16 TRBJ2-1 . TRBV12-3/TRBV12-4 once TGTGCCAGCGGCCCCTCTATTGTTAGCGGCTACAATGAGCAGTTCTTC CASGPSIVSGYNEQFF
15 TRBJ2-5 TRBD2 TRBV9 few TGTGCCAGCAGCGTAGGGCTAGCGGGGGGTTTTGGGCAGTACTTC CASSVGLAGGFGQYF
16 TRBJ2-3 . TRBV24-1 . TGTGCCACCAGGAAGATTTCGGACAGTAGCACAGATACGCAGTATTTT CATRKISDSSTDTQYF
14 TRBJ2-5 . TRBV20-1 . TGCAGTGCCCCCCCGGACGGACGTCAAGAGACCCAGTACTTC CSAPPDGRQETQYF
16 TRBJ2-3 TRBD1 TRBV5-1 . TGCGCCAGCAGCCTTATGACAGGGGCCATCACAGATACGCAGTATTTT CASSLMTGAITDTQYF
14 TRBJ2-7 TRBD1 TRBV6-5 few TGTGCCAGCAGGAGGGGACAGGGGGCTCTCGAGCAGTACTTC CASRRGQGALEQYF
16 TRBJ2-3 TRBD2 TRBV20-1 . TGCAGTGCTTCGGGACTATCCCTTTTTAGCACAGATACGCAGTATTTT CSASGLSLFSTDTQYF
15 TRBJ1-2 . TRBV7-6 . TGTGCCAGCAGCCGGCAGCCCTTATTTGCGTATGGCTACACCTTC CASSRQPLFAYGYTF
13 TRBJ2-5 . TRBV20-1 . TGCAGCCTCCACCTGGGATTTCAAGAGACCCAGTACTTC CSLHLGFQETQYF
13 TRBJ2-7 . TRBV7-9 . TGTGCCAGCAGCCCCGCGAGTGCGCGAGAGCAGTACTTC CASSPASAREQYF
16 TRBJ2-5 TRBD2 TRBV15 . TGTGCCACCAGCAGATTGGTGAAGGGAGGGATGAAGACCCAGTACTTC CATSRLVKGGMKTQYF
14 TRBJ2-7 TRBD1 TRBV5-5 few TGTGCCAGCAGCTGGGACAGGGAGACCTACGAGCAGTACTTC CASSWDRETYEQYF
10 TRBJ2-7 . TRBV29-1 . TGCAGCGCACCTATCAATGAGCAGTACTTC CSAPINEQYF
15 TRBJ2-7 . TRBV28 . TGTGCCAGCAGTTTATGGATTGGCGGGACCTACGAGCAGTACTTC CASSLWIGGTYEQYF